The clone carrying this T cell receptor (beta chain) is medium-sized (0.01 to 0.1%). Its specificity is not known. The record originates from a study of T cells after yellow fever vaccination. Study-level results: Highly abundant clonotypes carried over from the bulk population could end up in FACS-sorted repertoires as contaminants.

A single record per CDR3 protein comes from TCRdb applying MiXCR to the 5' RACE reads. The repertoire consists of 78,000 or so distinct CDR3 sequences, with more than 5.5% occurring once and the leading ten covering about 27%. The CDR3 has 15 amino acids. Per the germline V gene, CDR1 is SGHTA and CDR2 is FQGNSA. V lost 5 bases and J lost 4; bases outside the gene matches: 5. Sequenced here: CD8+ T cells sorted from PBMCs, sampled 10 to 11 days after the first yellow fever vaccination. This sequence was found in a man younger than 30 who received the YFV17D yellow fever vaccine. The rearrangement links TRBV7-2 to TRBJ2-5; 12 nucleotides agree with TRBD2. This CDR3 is CASSGKGLAGETQYF. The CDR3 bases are TGTGCCAGCAGCGGGAAGGGACTAGCGGGAGAGACCCAGTACTTC.